A single sample is the source of the 16 T cell receptor beta chains below, sequenced in a study of read filtering for tumor transcriptome and immune sequencing. From 300 to 400 ng of RNA, a library with molecular barcoded alpha/delta and beta/gamma adaptors was made. TCRdb recomputed calls from the reads with MiXCR, one row per CDR3 protein. This table has about 19,000 distinct CDR3 sequences, less than 25% appearing once. Specimen: a population of CD138-negative cells sorted from bone marrow. The receptors shown here come from a donor at least 40 years old with multiple myeloma.

A note on this clonotype: This could be a read error, since a much larger clone is one nucleotide away. The chain couples TRBV2 to TRBJ2-7; 9 bases map to TRBD2. The germline V gene encodes CDR1 SNHLY and CDR2 FYNNEI. The CDR3 loop spans 14 amino acids. CDR3: CASSGVAGAYEQHF. DNA for the CDR3: TGTGCCAGCAGTGGTGTAGCGGGGGCCTACGAGCAGCACTTC.

This chain links TRBV7-3 with TRBJ2-5, with D perhaps TRBD1 (6 bases). CDR1 and CDR2 (germline): SGHTA, FQGTGA. V lost 6 bases to trimming and J lost 2 bases, with 10 bases between them. CDR3 length equals 13 residues. The CDR3 here is CASSQGPQETQYF. The CDR3 nucleotides read TGTGCCAGCAGTCAGGGGCCTCAAGAGACCCAGTACTTC.

This clonotype was seen many times. V gene TRBV7-9 combines with J gene TRBJ2-1; 10 nucleotides line up with TRBD2. After removal of 7 bases from V and 7 bases from J, the junction contained 7 bases not matched to a gene. Germline CDR1 reads SEHNR; CDR2 reads FQNEAQ (reference sequence). The CDR3 sequence is 14 residues long. CDR3 DNA sequence: TGTGCCAGCACCCTAGAGACTAGCGGGAATGAGCAGTTCTTC. As protein: CASTLETSGNEQFF.

A remark on this clonotype: One end of the junction does not line up with germline, which may come from a read error. The chain carries TRBV5-5 and TRBJ1-5; 7 bases agree with TRBD1. The CDR3 runs to 16 residues. CDR1 is SGHKS and CDR2 is YYEKEE in the germline V gene (reference sequence). DNA of the CDR3: TGTGCCAGCAGCTTGGGACAGGGAATCAGCAATCAGCCTCAGCATTTT. This sequence encodes CASSLGQGISNQPQHF.

About this clonotype: The conserved final phenylalanine or tryptophan is absent from the CDR3, which likely points to a read error. The chain recombines TRBV28 with TRBJ1-1; D call uncertain. This CDR3 spans 14 amino acids. In germline, CDR1 is MDHEN, CDR2 SYDVKM. V lost 7 bases and J 1 base, leaving 13 bases between the germline ends. CDR3: CASTPGGQNTEAFL. The CDR3 coding sequence is TGTGCCAGCACCCCCGGAGGTCAGAACACTGAAGCTTTCCTT.

Concerning this clonotype: This may be a read error, as it is one base from a much larger clone. This CDR3 reads CAGSRSGSSYEQYF. The CDR3 DNA is TGTGCCGGCAGCCGCAGCGGGAGCTCCTACGAGCAGTACTTC. The gene calls are TRBV3-1 and TRBJ2-7; 8 bases are shared with TRBD2. Germline V CDR1 and CDR2: LGHDT, YNNKEL (reference sequence). This CDR3 has 14 amino acids.

The chain couples TRBV6-2 or TRBV6-3 to TRBJ1-1, with D hard to call. Germline CDR1 MNHEY, CDR2 SVGEGT. V was cut by 6 bases and J by 3 bases, with 14 bases left in between. The CDR3 totals 14 residues. The CDR3 sequence: CASSPTGRDTEAFF. Written as DNA, the CDR3 is TGTGCCAGCAGCCCCACGGGGAGGGACACTGAAGCTTTCTTT.

This chain joins TRBV19 and TRBJ2-5, with 7 bases fitting TRBD1. Germline V lookup: CDR1 LNHDA, CDR2 SQIVND (reference sequence). This CDR3 is built from 14 residues. V lost 4 bases to trimming and J lost 7 bases; unmatched junction nucleotides: 9. The DNA for the CDR3 is TGTGCCAGTAGTAAGGCCGACAGGGTCGGGACCCAGTACTTC. Translation: CASSKADRVGTQYF.

As concerns this clonotype: With a much larger clone just one base away, this may be a read error. The chain couples TRBV7-6 to TRBJ2-7; D is possibly TRBD1 (6 bases). CDR1 is SGHVS and CDR2 is FNYEAQ in the germline V gene. The CDR3 is 13 amino acids. The CDR3 is CANSFGQGYEQYF. For the CDR3, the DNA is TGTGCCAACAGCTTTGGGCAGGGGTACGAGCAGTACTTC.

About this clonotype itself: At one boundary the junction diverges from the germline segment, which might be a read error. This sequence joins TRBV28 and TRBJ1-2; tentatively, D is TRBD1 (5 bases). The V gene's germline CDR1 is MDHEN and CDR2 SYDVKM. CDR3 length: 12 residues. The CDR3 sequence: CASTRGDYGYTF. In nucleotides, the CDR3 is TGTGCTAGCACGAGGGGAGACTATGGCTACACCTTC.

This clonotype is classed as medium-sized. This chain connects TRBV29-1 to TRBJ2-1; D might be TRBD1 or TRBD2, each matching 5 bases. CDR3 length: 14 residues. The germline CDR1 and CDR2 sequences are SQVTM and ANQGSEA. Trimming removed 6 bases at V and 4 bases at J, with 16 bases between. The CDR3 DNA reads TGCAGCGTGGCAACCGGGACGGCATACAATGAGCAGTTCTTC. It encodes CSVATGTAYNEQFF.

Regarding this clonotype: Since a much larger clone is just one base distant, this may be a read error. The chain has TRBV20-1 and TRBJ1-2; no firm D call. The ends were cut back, 6 bases at V and 2 bases at J, with 10 bases in the middle. Germline loops: CDR1 DFQATT, CDR2 SNEGSKA (reference sequence). CDR3 length: 12 amino acids. CDR3 nucleotides: TGCAGTGCCCAGACCCTAAACTATGGCTACACCTTC. This translates into CSAQTLNYGYTF.

The chain carries TRBV6-6 and TRBJ2-7; the match to TRBD1 covers 10 bases. With 0 bases clipped from V and 5 bases from J, the junction kept 4 bases outside the gene matches. CDR3 length equals 15 residues. Germline loops: CDR1 MNHNY, CDR2 SVGAGI (reference sequence). CDR3 bases: TGTGCCAGCAGTTACTCACCCGGGACAGGGGACGAGCAGTACTTC. Its translation is CASSYSPGTGDEQYF.

The sample holds a few counts of this clonotype. The V call is TRBV28, the J call TRBJ1-1; no reliable D call. Germline V gives CDR1 MDHEN, CDR2 SYDVKM. The CDR3 runs 14 residues. Between the trimmed V and J ends, which lost 6 bases and 4 bases, there was a span of 15 bases. CDR3 sequence reads: CASSQLGGGTEAFF. The DNA of the CDR3 is TGTGCCAGCAGCCAACTGGGAGGCGGCACTGAAGCTTTCTTT.

This clonotype ranks as medium-sized. The chain uses TRBV29-1 and TRBJ2-2; D remains unclear. V was shortened by 6 bases and J by 6 bases, with 17 bases between the two germline ends. The CDR3 spans 14 residues. Germline lookup yields CDR1 SQVTM and CDR2 ANQGSEA. The CDR3 coding sequence is TGCAGCGTCGCCATACTCACGGCTTCCGGGGAGCTGTTTTTT. As protein: CSVAILTASGELFF.

Comment on this clonotype: A much larger clone is a single base away; this may be a read error. The chain links TRBV28 to TRBJ2-1, with 7 bases that match TRBD2. This CDR3 has 15 residues. Germline CDR1 reads MDHEN; CDR2 reads SYDVKM. The CDR3 nucleotides are TGTGCCAGCAGTTTCGCAGGGACTATCAACAATAAGCAGTTCTTC. It codes for CASSFAGTINNKQFF.